This entry lists 6 T cell receptor beta chains sequenced from one sample in a study of shared clonotypes between healthy human individuals. Assay: immunoSEQ multiplex PCR; the TCRdb copy retains only in-frame clones and omits some. The table lists approximately 1.5 million clones, 95% to 99% of them singletons, with roughly 0.4% in the top ten. The sample was naive CD4+ T cells sorted from blood. Subset here: CD45RA+ positively selected. The receptors come from a man aged 25 to 40 in good health.

The rearrangement joins TRBV16 to TRBJ1-1; 9 bases are a match to TRBD1. The germline V gene encodes CDR1 KGHSY and CDR2 FQNENV. Trimming took 3 bases from V and 1 from J; bases not matched to a gene: 6. This CDR3 is 16 amino acids long. The CDR3 spells CASSHPGQGTNTEAFF. CDR3 in DNA: TGTGCCAGCAGCCACCCAGGACAGGGGACGAACACTGAAGCTTTCTTT.

As regards this clone: The sample has other DNA sequences that encode this CDR3 too. This chain joins TRBV29-1 and TRBJ2-7; 7 nucleotides match TRBD1. The V segment lost 4 bases and the J segment 1 base; nucleotides outside the gene matches: 7. Germline V gene lookup returns CDR1 SQVTM and CDR2 ANQGSEA. CDR3 length: 14 amino acids. The CDR3 DNA follows: TGCAGCGTTGGTCCGAGACAGGGATCCTACGAGCAGTACTTC. This codes for CSVGPRQGSYEQYF.

J is TRBJ1-1 and V is TRBV4-2; D is unclear. Germline V gene sequence: CDR1 LGHNA, CDR2 YNFKEQ. This CDR3 region has 14 residues. Between the trimmed V and J ends, which lost 2 bases and 1 base, there was a span of 8 bases. The CDR3 protein is CASSQRPANTEAFF. The CDR3, as DNA: TGTGCCAGCAGCCAACGCCCGGCGAACACTGAAGCTTTCTTT.

The V and J genes are TRBV9 and TRBJ2-1; unclear D gene. Germline values: CDR1 SGDLS, CDR2 YYNGEE. Trimming shortened V by 2 bases and J by 3 bases, and 9 bases separated the two germline ends. This CDR3 is built from 14 residues. CDR3 protein: CASSVADYYNEQFF. In nucleotides, the CDR3 is TGTGCCAGCAGCGTCGCGGATTACTACAATGAGCAGTTCTTC.

The rearrangement joins TRBV6-6 to TRBJ2-3; tentative D call: TRBD1 (5 bases). The CDR3 is 16 amino acids. CDR1 is MNHNY, CDR2 SVGAGI, per germline (reference sequence). V dropped 6 bases and J dropped 1 base, with 17 bases sitting between them. In nucleotides, the CDR3 is TGTGCCAGCAGCCTTCCGACAGTCGAGGGCACAGATACGCAGTATTTT. This encodes CASSLPTVEGTDTQYF.

V is TRBV7-9 and J is TRBJ1-3, with TRBD1 as a possible D gene (6 bases). The CDR3 loop spans 17 amino acids. The germline CDR1 and CDR2 sequences are SEHNR and FQNEAQ (reference sequence). The V end was cut by 1 base, the J end by 1 base, with 14 bases between. CDR3 sequence (DNA): TGTGCCAGCAGCTTAGTTCTGTTAGGGGGATCTGGAAACACCATATATTTT. This gives the protein CASSLVLLGGSGNTIYF.